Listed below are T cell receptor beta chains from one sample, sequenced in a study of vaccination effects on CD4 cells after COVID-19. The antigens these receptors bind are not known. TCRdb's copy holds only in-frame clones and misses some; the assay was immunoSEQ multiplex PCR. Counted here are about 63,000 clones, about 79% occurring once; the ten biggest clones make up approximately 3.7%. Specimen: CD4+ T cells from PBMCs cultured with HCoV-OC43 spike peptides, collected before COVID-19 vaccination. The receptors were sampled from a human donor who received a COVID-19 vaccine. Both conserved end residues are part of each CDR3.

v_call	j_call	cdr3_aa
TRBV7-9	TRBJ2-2	CASSKKGQGVKSGELFF
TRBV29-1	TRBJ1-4	CSVPGTGANEKLFF
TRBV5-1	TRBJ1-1	CASSLTTGDTEAFF
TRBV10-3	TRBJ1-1	CAMSGNTEAFF
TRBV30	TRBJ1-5	CALRTGSNQPQHF
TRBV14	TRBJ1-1	CASSQDRVRGAFF
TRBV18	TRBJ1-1	CASSPFGANTEAFF
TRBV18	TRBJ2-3	CASSWTVSTDTQYF
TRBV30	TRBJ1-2	CAWSEGLDGYTF
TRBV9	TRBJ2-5	CASSVAGRPDGETQYF
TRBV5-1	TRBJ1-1	CASSLGQKMNTEAFF
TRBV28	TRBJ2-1	CASSIGRDRYWDEQFF
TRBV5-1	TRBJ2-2	CASSTRNRGTGELFF
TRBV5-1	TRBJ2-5	CASSYLAGEQETQYF
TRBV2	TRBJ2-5	CASRGGTPIPETQYF
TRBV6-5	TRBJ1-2	CASSYSRGAADGYTF
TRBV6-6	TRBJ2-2	CASGLALNTGELFF
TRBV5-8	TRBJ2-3	CASPWGVYSGGTDTQYF
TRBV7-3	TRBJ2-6	CASSLAATGANVLTF
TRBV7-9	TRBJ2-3	CASSPPSPTGQYF
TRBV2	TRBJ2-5	CASSENRGFQETQYF
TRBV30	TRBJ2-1	CAWSGQLRHNEQFF
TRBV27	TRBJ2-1	CASSPGLGREQFF
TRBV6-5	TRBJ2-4	CASRPGSRAKNIQYF
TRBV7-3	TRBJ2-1	CASSPGVGGNYNEQFF
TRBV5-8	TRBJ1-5	CASNKWGGIGNQPQHF
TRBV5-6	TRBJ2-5	CASRSAWETQYF
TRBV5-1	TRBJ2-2	CASSDLAGGSGELFF
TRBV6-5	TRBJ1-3	CASSLIGNTIYF
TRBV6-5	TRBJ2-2	CASRISGTNTGELFF
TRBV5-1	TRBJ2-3	CASSLGGDDTDTQYF
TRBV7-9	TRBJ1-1	CASSLIQGASTEAFF
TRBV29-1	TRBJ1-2	CSVDMGGYGYTF
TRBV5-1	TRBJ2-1	CASSLAAVSYNEQFF
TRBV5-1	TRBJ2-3	CASSLTGRADTQYF
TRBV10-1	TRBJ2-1	CASSDQRGDYNEQFF
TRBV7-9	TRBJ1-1	CASSRPGTGHTEAFF
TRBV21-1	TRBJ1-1	CASTHFASGGTEAFF
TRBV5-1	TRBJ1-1	CASSVRGRRTEAFF
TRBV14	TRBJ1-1	CASSQQQETEAFF
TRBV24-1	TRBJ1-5	CATSDTSNQPQHF
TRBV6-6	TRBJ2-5	CASSQSRQAQETQYF
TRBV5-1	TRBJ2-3	CASSLGAPKVEYF
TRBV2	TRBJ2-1	CASRAGRSSYNEQFF
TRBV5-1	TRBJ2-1	CASSPGLAGNEQFF
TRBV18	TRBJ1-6	CASSATGFDSPLHF
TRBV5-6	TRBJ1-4	CASSSYRTSIEEKLFF
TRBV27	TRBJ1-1	CASVPNLGVGDTEAFF
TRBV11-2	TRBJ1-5	CASSPGDRVSQPQHF
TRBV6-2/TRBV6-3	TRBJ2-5	CASSRQGAETQYF
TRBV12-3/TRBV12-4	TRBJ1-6	CASSSQSVSPLHF
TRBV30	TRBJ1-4	CAWSVQVGEKLFF
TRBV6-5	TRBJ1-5	CASSTDRGGNQPQHF
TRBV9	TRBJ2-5	CASSEGLAGGETQYF
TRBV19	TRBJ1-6	CASETAGRENSPLHF
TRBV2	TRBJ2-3	CASSYRTGSTDTQYF
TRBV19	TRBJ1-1	CASSIVYLALNTEAFF
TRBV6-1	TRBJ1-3	CASSEAARRMSRSGNTIYF
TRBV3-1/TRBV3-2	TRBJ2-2	CASSQWTGELFF
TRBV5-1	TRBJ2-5	CASSSMGAALQTQYF